This T cell receptor (beta chain) comes out of a study of regulatory and conventional T cells in RAG deficiency. V was pared by 1 base and J by 2 bases, with 1 base of the junction left unmatched. Germline CDR1 reads SGHNT; CDR2 reads YENEEA. The CDR3 contains 14 residues. Assay: immunoSEQ multiplex PCR; the TCRdb copy retains only in-frame clones and omits some. The sample carries 20,000 to 25,000 clones, around 95% recorded once. The sorted conventional CD4+ T cells were CD25-low and CD127-high, with genomic DNA sequenced. This same sample was also part of a study on regulatory T cells. That source notes: The primer mix had 52 TRBV and 13 TRBJ primers.

The chain uses TRBV11-3 and TRBJ2-5, with 7 bases fitting TRBD1. The sequencing input was CD25- CD4+ T cells sorted from blood. This TCR was sampled from a human donor in good health. DNA for the CDR3: TGTGCCAGCAGCTTAGGCAGGGGGCAAGAGACCCAGTACTTC. Its protein product is CASSLGRGQETQYF.